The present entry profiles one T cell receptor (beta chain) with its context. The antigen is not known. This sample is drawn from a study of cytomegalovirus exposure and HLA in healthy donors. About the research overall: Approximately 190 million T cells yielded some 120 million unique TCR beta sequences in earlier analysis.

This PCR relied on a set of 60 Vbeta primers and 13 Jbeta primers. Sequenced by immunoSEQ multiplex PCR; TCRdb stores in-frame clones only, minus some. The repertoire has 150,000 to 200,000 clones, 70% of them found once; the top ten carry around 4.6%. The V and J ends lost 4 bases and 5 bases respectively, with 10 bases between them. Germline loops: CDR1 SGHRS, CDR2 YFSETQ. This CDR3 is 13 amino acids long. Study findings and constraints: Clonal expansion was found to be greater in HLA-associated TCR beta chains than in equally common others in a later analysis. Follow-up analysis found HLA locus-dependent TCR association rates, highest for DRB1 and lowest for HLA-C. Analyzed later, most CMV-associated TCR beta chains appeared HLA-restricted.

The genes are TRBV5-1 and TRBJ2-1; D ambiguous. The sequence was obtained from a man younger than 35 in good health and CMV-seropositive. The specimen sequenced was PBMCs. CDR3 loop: CASSIDMNNEQFF. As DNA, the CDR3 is TGCGCCAGCAGCATAGATATGAACAATGAGCAGTTCTTC.